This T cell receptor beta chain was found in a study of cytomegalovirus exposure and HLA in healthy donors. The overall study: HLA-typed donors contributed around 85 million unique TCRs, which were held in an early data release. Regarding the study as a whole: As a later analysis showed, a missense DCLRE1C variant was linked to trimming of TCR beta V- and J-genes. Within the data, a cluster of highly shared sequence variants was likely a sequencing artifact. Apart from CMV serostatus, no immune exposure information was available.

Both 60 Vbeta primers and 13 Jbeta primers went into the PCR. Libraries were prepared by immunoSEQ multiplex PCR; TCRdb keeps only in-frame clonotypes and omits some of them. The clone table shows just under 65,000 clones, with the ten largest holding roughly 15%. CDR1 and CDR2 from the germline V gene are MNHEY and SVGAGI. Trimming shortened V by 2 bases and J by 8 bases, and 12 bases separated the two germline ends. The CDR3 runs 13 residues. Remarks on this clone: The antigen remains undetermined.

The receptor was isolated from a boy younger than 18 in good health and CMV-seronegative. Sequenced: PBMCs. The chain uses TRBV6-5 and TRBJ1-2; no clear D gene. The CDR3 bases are TGTGCCAGCAGTTACGTTGGAGAATCCGGCTACACCTTC. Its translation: CASSYVGESGYTF.